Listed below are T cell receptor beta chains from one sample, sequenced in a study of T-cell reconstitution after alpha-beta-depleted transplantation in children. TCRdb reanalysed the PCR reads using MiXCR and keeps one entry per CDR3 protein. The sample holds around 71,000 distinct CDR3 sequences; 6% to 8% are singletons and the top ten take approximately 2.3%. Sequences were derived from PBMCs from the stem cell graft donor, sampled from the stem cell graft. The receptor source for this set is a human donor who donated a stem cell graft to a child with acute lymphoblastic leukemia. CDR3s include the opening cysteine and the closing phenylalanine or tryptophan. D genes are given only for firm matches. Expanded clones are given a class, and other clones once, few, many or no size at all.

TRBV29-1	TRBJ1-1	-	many	CSVAPDLNTEAFF	TGCAGCGTTGCCCCGGATTTGAACACTGAAGCTTTCTTT
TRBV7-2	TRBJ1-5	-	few	CASSPTGLLPQHF	TGTGCCAGCAGCCCCACGGGACTTCTGCCCCAGCATTTT
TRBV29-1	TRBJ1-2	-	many	CSVVGGGDGYTF	TGCAGCGTTGTTGGTGGTGGCGATGGCTACACCTTC
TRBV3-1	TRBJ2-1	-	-	CASSQGLLRQFF	TGTGCCAGCAGCCAAGGGCTATTACGGCAGTTCTTC
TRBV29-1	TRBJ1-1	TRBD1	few	CSAYSGDRGGTEAFF	TGCAGCGCATACTCCGGGGACAGGGGCGGGACTGAAGCTTTCTTT
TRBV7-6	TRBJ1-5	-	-	CASSAGMDGNQPQHF	TGTGCCAGCAGCGCCGGGATGGATGGCAATCAGCCCCAGCATTTT
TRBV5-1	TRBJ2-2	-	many	CASRECGELFF	TGCGCCAGCAGAGAGTGCGGGGAGCTGTTTTTT
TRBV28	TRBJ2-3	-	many	CASRRTVGDTQYF	TGTGCCAGCAGACGGACAGTAGGGGATACGCAGTATTTT
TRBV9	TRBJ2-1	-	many	CASSLYNEQFF	TGTGCCAGCAGCCTCTACAATGAGCAGTTCTTC
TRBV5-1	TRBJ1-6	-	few	CASSFDRLSYNSPLHF	TGCGCCAGCAGCTTTGACAGGCTGTCCTATAATTCACCCCTCCACTTT
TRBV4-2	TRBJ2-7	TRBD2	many	CASSLAGTSSYEQYF	TGTGCCAGCAGCCTAGCCGGGACTAGTTCCTACGAGCAGTACTTC
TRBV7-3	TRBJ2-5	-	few	CASSLLGETQYF	TGTGCCAGCAGCTTATTGGGAGAGACCCAGTACTTC
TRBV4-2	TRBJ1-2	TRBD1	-	CASSQDDREEWGYTF	TGTGCCAGCAGCCAAGATGACAGGGAGGAGTGGGGCTACACCTTC
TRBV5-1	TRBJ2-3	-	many	CASAAWIGSSTDTQYF	TGCGCCAGCGCTGCGTGGATCGGGAGTAGCACAGATACGCAGTATTTT
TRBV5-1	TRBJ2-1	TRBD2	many	CASSTIPGTSRSYNEQFF	TGCGCCAGCAGCACAATTCCCGGGACTAGCCGATCCTACAATGAGCAGTTCTTC